This T cell receptor (beta chain) was sequenced during a study of CD8+ T cells in alopecia areata. Study-level information: Each day, treated patients took oral tofacitinib twice, at 5 to 10 mg per dose.

Extracted RNA was reverse transcribed, and the resulting cDNA served as sequencing template. The repertoire was sequenced with immunoSEQ multiplex PCR; TCRdb's copy has only in-frame clones and lacks some. The sample lists more than 200,000 clones; roughly two thirds were seen once. Collection of lesional scalp punch biopsies and peripheral blood was performed in alopecia areata patients. Sorting from PBMCs produced CD4+ and CD8+ T cells. With respect to this clone: The target antigen is unknown.

Study findings and constraints: Clonality exceeded that of normal scalp in lesional scalp, most notably in alopecia totalis/universalis.

The CDR3 extends over 14 amino acids. V was shortened by 5 bases and J by 4 bases, with 13 bases between the two germline ends. The germline V gene encodes CDR1 SEHNR and CDR2 FQNEAQ (reference sequence). The TCR sequence derives from a human donor with alopecia areata. The specimen comprised CD4+ T cells sorted from blood, sampled at week 0. The chain combines TRBV7-9 with TRBJ2-3; D uncertain. The CDR3 DNA sequence: TGTGCCAGCAGCCGGGCCAACTCAGCAGATACGCAGTATTTT. Translation: CASSRANSADTQYF.